Below, 27 T cell receptor beta chains from the same sample are listed, as sequenced in a study of CD8+ T cells in alopecia areata. Treatment defined: oral pan-JAK inhibitor, 5-10 mg twice daily. Sequencing templates came from extracted RNA that was reverse transcribed into cDNA. Method: immunoSEQ multiplex PCR; TCRdb's copy keeps in-frame clones and lacks some. This sample carries roughly 100,000 clones, about 40% of them seen once, and the ten largest clones take roughly 18%. The starting material was CD8+ T cells sorted from blood, obtained at week 24, from a patient treated with tofacitinib. The receptors originated from a human donor with alopecia areata.

This chain connects TRBV18 to TRBJ1-2; tentatively, D is TRBD1 (5 bases). The germline CDR1 and CDR2 sequences are KGHSH and LQKENI. The CDR3 is made up of 14 amino acids. The V end was cut by 3 bases, the J end by 2 bases, with 10 bases between. The CDR3 here is CASSPPGPNYGYTF. Here the CDR3 DNA reads TGTGCCAGCTCACCGCCGGGACCGAACTATGGCTACACCTTC.

The chain links TRBV25-1 to TRBJ1-2; D perhaps matches TRBD1 (5 bases). Per the germline V gene, CDR1 is MGHDK and CDR2 is SYGVNS. This CDR3 contains 16 residues. V was trimmed by 1 base and J by 5 bases, leaving 17 bases between them. This chain's CDR3 is CASSEWEGRNDYGYTF. The CDR3 nucleotides read TGTGCCAGCAGTGAATGGGAGGGACGCAATGATTATGGCTACACCTTC.

This chain joins TRBV7-9 and TRBJ1-2; 8 bases are shared with TRBD1. The trim removed 5 bases at V and 4 bases at J, leaving 6 bases unmatched. The CDR3 has 14 residues. CDR1 is SEHNR and CDR2 is FQNEAQ in the germline V gene (reference sequence). The CDR3 sequence is CASSLGQGLYGYTF. For the CDR3, the DNA is TGTGCCAGCAGCCTAGGACAGGGCCTCTATGGCTACACCTTC.

This clone showed up just a few times. This chain connects TRBV7-3 to TRBJ2-5, with 8 bases identical to TRBD1. Germline V gene data show CDR1 as SGHTA and CDR2 as FQGTGA. The CDR3 runs to 14 residues. V dropped 5 bases and J dropped 2; count of bases not matched to a gene: 4. CDR3 sequence: CASSIGQGQETQYF. CDR3 DNA: TGTGCCAGCAGCATCGGACAGGGACAAGAGACCCAGTACTTC.

V gene TRBV5-1 combines with J gene TRBJ2-7, with a weak D call TRBD2 (5 bases). The CDR3 sequence is 12 residues long. The germline gives CDR1 SGHRS, CDR2 YFSETQ. V shed 0 bases and J shed 6 bases, with 7 bases lying between them. The CDR3 DNA reads TGCGCCAGCAGCTTGGCGGGGAGCGAGCAGTACTTC. This translates into CASSLAGSEQYF.

V gene TRBV10-1 combines with J gene TRBJ1-1, with D hard to call. Germline V gene data show CDR1 as WNHNN and CDR2 as SYGVQD (reference sequence). The V end lost 7 bases, the J end lost 3 bases, and 15 bases lay between the germline ends. The CDR3 runs 14 residues. CDR3 in DNA: TGCGCCAGCACCGGACGGGAGATTCACACTGAAGCTTTCTTT. This translates into CASTGREIHTEAFF.

This sequence joins TRBV6-5 and TRBJ1-2; 8 positions agree with TRBD1. V was clipped by 6 bases and J by 5 bases; unmatched bases: 8. The germline CDR1 and CDR2 sequences are MNHEY and SVGAGI. This CDR3 comprises 14 residues. CDR3 residues: CASRQGQGTYGYTF. In DNA form, the CDR3 reads TGTGCCAGCAGGCAAGGACAGGGAACTTATGGCTACACCTTC.

The rearrangement links TRBV4-1 to TRBJ2-1, with D maybe TRBD2 (6 bases). Trimming pared 4 bases from V and 0 bases from J, leaving 16 bases between. The germline CDR1 and CDR2 sequences are MGHRA and YSYEKL. This CDR3 is built from 17 residues. The CDR3 DNA sequence: TGCGCCAGCAGCCCAAGACTAGGGGCGAGCTCCTACAATGAGCAGTTCTTC. It specifies CASSPRLGASSYNEQFF.

The genes are TRBV29-1 and TRBJ2-3; 13 bases are a match to TRBD2. The CDR3 is 16 amino acids. V was clipped by 4 bases and J by 2 bases; unmatched bases: 6. CDR1 is SQVTM, CDR2 ANQGSEA, per germline. CDR3 in DNA: TGCAGCGTTGGAGGCGGGACTAGCGGGACCACAGATACGCAGTATTTT. Protein: CSVGGGTSGTTDTQYF.

This clone was detected a few times. This chain links TRBV4-3 with TRBJ2-1, with 7 bases identical to TRBD2. CDR3 length equals 16 residues. V dropped 0 bases and J dropped 4; count of bases not matched to a gene: 6. The germline V gene has CDR1 LGHNA and CDR2 YSLEER. CDR3 in amino acids: CASSQDQAGYYNEQFF. The CDR3 coding sequence is TGCGCCAGCAGCCAAGATCAAGCGGGGTATTACAATGAGCAGTTCTTC.

The sample holds a few counts of this clone. J is TRBJ1-5 and V is TRBV6-5; D remains ambiguous. The CDR3 loop spans 13 amino acids. Looked up from germline, CDR1 is MNHEY and CDR2 is SVGAGI. Trimming took off 4 bases at V and 7 bases at J, with 11 bases between the two ends. CDR3 coding DNA: TGTGCCAGCAGTTCGAATTATCGGCAGCCCCAGCATTTT. Protein: CASSSNYRQPQHF.

Only a few counts were recorded for this clone. The CDR3, as DNA: TGCAGCGTTTTGGACGGCAATGGGGCCAACGTCCTGACTTTC. Translating gives CSVLDGNGANVLTF. The chain is built from TRBV29-1 and TRBJ2-6, with D unresolved. The CDR3 covers 14 residues. V lost 5 bases to trimming and J lost 3 bases, with 11 bases between them. Per germline, CDR1 SQVTM and CDR2 ANQGSEA.

The chain uses TRBV27 and TRBJ2-3, with 9 nucleotides matching TRBD2. Germline V gene sequence: CDR1 MNHEY, CDR2 SMNVEV (reference sequence). J lost 6 bases, V lost 6 bases, and 10 bases had no gene match. The CDR3 runs to 15 residues. The chain's CDR3 is CASSLAGTYGDTQYF. The DNA for the CDR3 is TGTGCCAGCAGCCTAGCGGGAACTTACGGTGATACGCAGTATTTT.

This clone has a handful of counts. The CDR3 is CSARPTYEQYF. CDR3 sequence (DNA): TGCAGTGCTAGACCCACCTACGAGCAGTACTTC. The genes are TRBV20-1 and TRBJ2-7; D is uncertain. The germline V and J ends were trimmed by 2 bases and 2 bases, with 4 bases remaining between them. The CDR3 is 11 amino acids. Germline lookup yields CDR1 DFQATT and CDR2 SNEGSKA (reference sequence).

The chain recombines TRBV27 with TRBJ2-1, with 8 positions matching TRBD2. Germline V lookup: CDR1 MNHEY, CDR2 SMNVEV (reference sequence). The CDR3 extends over 15 amino acids. After removal of 6 bases from V and 3 bases from J, the junction contained 7 bases not matched to a gene. CDR3 nucleotides: TGTGCCAGCAGCGGGCGGGAGGCTGACTACAATGAGCAGTTCTTC. The encoded protein is CASSGREADYNEQFF.

This chain links TRBV6-5 with TRBJ2-7; D might be TRBD2 (5 bases). V was cut by 2 bases and J by 1 base, with 6 bases left in between. From germline, CDR1 is MNHEY and CDR2 SVGAGI. The CDR3 consists of 13 residues. In nucleotides, the CDR3 is TGTGCCAGCAGTTACCGGGGTTCCTACGAGCAGTACTTC. It encodes CASSYRGSYEQYF.

This clone was seen more than once but under ten times. In nucleotides, the CDR3 is TGTGCCAGCAGCTTACTACCGGGACTAGCGGGAGGGCCGAACGAGCAGTACTTC. Its protein product is CASSLLPGLAGGPNEQYF. The chain is built from TRBV7-9 and TRBJ2-7; 16 bases fit TRBD2. This CDR3 is built from 18 residues. V gave up 2 bases and J gave up 5 bases; unmatched junction bases: 9. CDR1 and CDR2 (germline): SEHNR, FQNEAQ (reference sequence).

This clone was counted between two and nine times. This chain connects TRBV7-9 to TRBJ1-2; D ambiguous. This CDR3 has 15 residues. Looked up from germline, CDR1 is SEHNR and CDR2 is FQNEAQ (reference sequence). V lost 4 bases to trimming and J lost 1 base, with 13 bases between them. CDR3 sequence (DNA): TGTGCCAGCAGCTCCCCGCAGGATTTTAACTATGGCTACACCTTC. It yields the protein CASSSPQDFNYGYTF.

The V gene is TRBV29-1, the J gene TRBJ2-7, with 8 bases fitting TRBD1. The CDR3 runs 13 residues. From germline, CDR1 is SQVTM and CDR2 ANQGSEA. V shed 4 bases and J 4 bases; nucleotides not matched to a gene: 6. CDR3 sequence (DNA): TGCAGCGTTGCAGGGGGCGGCCGATACGAGCAGTACTTC. Translation: CSVAGGGRYEQYF.

CDR3: CASSFRDRGFPDTQYF. Written as DNA, the CDR3 is TGTGCCAGCAGCTTTCGCGACAGGGGGTTCCCAGATACGCAGTATTTT. The gene calls are TRBV7-6 and TRBJ2-3; the match to TRBD1 covers 9 bases. V lost 3 bases to trimming and J lost 4 bases; unmatched junction nucleotides: 8. The germline gives CDR1 SGHVS, CDR2 FNYEAQ. The CDR3 has 16 amino acids. Complete variable domain (other parts from reference TRBV7-6 and TRBJ2-3): GAGVSQSPRYKVTKRGQDVALRCDPISGHVSLYWYRQALGQGPEFLTYFNYEAQQDKSGLPNDRFSAERPEGSISTLTIQRTEQRDSAMYRCASSFRDRGFPDTQYFGPGTRLTVL.

This clone has only a few counts. The rearrangement links TRBV11-2 to TRBJ2-1, with D hard to call. This CDR3 region has 16 residues. Germline values: CDR1 SGHAT, CDR2 FQNNGV. Trimming took 5 bases from V and 7 from J, leaving 21 bases between them. CDR3 residues: CASSPQDRELGNEQFF. CDR3 nucleotide sequence: TGTGCCAGCAGCCCCCAGGACCGCGAGCTGGGGAATGAGCAGTTCTTC.

This clone was counted only a few times. The chain has TRBV30 and TRBJ2-7; 11 bases are shared with TRBD1. Germline V lookup: CDR1 GTSNPN, CDR2 SVGIG (reference sequence). After removal of 5 bases from V and 2 bases from J, the junction contained 5 bases not matched to a gene. The CDR3 has 14 residues. The CDR3 nucleotides are TGTGCCTGGCTGGGACAGGGGGGAACCTACGAGCAGTACTTC. It codes for CAWLGQGGTYEQYF.

The chain couples TRBV7-9 to TRBJ2-1; 9 nucleotides agree with TRBD2. The CDR3 is 15 amino acids. The ends lost 1 base at V and 2 bases at J; junction bases unmatched: 0. The germline gives CDR1 SEHNR, CDR2 FQNEAQ (reference sequence). CDR3 nucleotide sequence: TGTGCCAGCAGCTTAGTAGCGGGAGCCTACAATGAGCAGTTCTTC. It translates to CASSLVAGAYNEQFF.

The chain links TRBV13 to TRBJ2-1; the D gene is possibly TRBD2 (6 bases). Per germline, CDR1 PRHDT and CDR2 FYEKMQ (reference sequence). V was shortened by 7 bases and J by 0 bases, with 10 bases between the two germline ends. The CDR3 length is 14 residues. In nucleotides, the CDR3 is TGTGCCAGCACGGCGGGACGCTCCTACAATGAGCAGTTCTTC. This codes for CASTAGRSYNEQFF.

This rearrangement joins TRBV28 to TRBJ2-7, with TRBD1 matching over 9 bases. V shed 3 bases and J 1 base; nucleotides not matched to a gene: 4. Germline V CDR1 and CDR2: MDHEN, SYDVKM. This CDR3 spans 15 amino acids. In DNA, the CDR3 is TGTGCCAGCAGTTTCGCCGGGACAGGGTCCTACGAGCAGTACTTC. It is translated as CASSFAGTGSYEQYF.

The count of this clone is one. The chain links TRBV9 to TRBJ2-1; TRBD2 might be the D (7 bases). In germline, CDR1 is SGDLS, CDR2 YYNGEE. The germline V and J ends were trimmed by 4 bases and 2 bases, with 19 bases remaining between them. This CDR3 region has 17 residues. Written as DNA, the CDR3 is TGTGCCAGCAGCCCGTACCTAGGGGGAGGGACCTACAATGAGCAGTTCTTC. Its translation: CASSPYLGGGTYNEQFF.

CDR3 protein: CASSQEAGYYEQYF. The CDR3 nucleotides are TGCGCCAGCAGCCAAGAGGCTGGGTACTACGAGCAGTACTTC. This rearrangement joins TRBV4-1 to TRBJ2-7; D gene uncertain. The CDR3 has 14 amino acids. CDR1 is MGHRA and CDR2 is YSYEKL in the germline V gene. The V and J ends lost 0 bases and 3 bases respectively, with 9 bases between them.